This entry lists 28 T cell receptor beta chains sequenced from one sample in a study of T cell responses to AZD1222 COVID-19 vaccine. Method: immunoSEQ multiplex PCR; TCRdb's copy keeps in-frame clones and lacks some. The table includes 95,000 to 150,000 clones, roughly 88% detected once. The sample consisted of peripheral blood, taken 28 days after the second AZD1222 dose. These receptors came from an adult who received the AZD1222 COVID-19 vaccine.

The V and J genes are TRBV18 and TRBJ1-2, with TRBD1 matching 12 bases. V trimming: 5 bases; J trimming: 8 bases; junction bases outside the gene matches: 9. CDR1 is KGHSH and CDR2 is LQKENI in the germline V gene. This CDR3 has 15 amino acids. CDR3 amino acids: CASSVRDRGLRGYTF. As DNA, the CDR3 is TGTGCCAGCTCAGTCCGGGACAGGGGGCTTAGAGGCTACACCTTC. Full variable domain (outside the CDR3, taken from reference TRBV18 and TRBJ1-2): NAGVMQNPRHLVRRRGQEARLRCSPMKGHSHVYWYRQLPEEGLKFMVYLQKENIIDESGMPKERFSAEFPKEGPSILRIQQVVRGDSAAYFCASSVRDRGLRGYTFGSGTRLTVV.

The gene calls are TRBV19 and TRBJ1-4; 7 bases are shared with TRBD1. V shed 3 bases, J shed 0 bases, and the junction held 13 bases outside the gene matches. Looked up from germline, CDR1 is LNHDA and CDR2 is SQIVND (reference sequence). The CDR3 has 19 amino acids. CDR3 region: CASSMPTGAGVATNEKLFF. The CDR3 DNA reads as TGTGCCAGTAGTATGCCCACAGGGGCAGGAGTTGCAACTAATGAAAAACTGTTTTTT.

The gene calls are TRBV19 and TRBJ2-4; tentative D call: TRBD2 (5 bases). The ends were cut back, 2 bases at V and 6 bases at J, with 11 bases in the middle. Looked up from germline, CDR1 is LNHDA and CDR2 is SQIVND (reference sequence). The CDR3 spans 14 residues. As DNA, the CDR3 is TGTGCCAGTAGTATAATTGGGGAGAGAAACATTCAGTACTTC. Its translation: CASSIIGERNIQYF.

The CDR3, as DNA: TGTGCCAGCAGGGGGTACGGAGGCGGCAATCAGCCCCAGCATTTT. It is translated as CASRGYGGGNQPQHF. The chain uses TRBV2 and TRBJ1-5; no reliable D call. Germline CDR1 reads SNHLY; CDR2 reads FYNNEI. The length of the CDR3 is 15 residues. V lost 6 bases and J 2 bases, leaving 14 bases between the germline ends.

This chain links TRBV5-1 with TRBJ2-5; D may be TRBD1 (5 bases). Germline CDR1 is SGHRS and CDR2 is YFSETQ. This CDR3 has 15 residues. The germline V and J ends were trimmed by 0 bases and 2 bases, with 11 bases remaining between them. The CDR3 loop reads CASSLGREAQETQYF. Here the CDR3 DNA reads TGCGCCAGCAGCTTGGGCAGGGAAGCTCAAGAGACCCAGTACTTC.

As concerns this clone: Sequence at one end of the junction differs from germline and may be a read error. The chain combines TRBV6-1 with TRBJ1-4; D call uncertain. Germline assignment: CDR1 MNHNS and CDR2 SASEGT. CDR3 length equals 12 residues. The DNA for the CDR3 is TGTGCCAGCAGGGAAGTTAATGAAAAACTGTTTTTT. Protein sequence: CASREVNEKLFF.

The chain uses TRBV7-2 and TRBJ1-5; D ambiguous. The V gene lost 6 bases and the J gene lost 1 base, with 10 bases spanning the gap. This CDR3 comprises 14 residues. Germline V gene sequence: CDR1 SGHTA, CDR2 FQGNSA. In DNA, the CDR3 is TGTGCCAGCAGTGGGTACGGAAGCAATCAGCCCCAGCATTTT. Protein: CASSGYGSNQPQHF.

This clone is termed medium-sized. CDR3 sequence: CASSEFESEQYF. CDR3 DNA: TGTGCCAGCAGTGAATTTGAGTCCGAGCAGTACTTC. The J gene is TRBJ2-7, the V gene TRBV6-1; no clear D. Germline-derived CDR1 and CDR2 are MNHNS and SASEGT. V lost 2 bases and J 6 bases, leaving 8 bases between the germline ends. This CDR3 has 12 residues.

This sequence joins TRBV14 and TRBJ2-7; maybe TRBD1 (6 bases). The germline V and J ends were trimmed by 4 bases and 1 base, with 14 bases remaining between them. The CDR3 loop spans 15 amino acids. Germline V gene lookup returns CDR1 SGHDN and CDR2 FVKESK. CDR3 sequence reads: CASSRIGTTSYEQYF. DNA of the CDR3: TGTGCCAGCAGCCGTATAGGGACAACATCCTACGAGCAGTACTTC.

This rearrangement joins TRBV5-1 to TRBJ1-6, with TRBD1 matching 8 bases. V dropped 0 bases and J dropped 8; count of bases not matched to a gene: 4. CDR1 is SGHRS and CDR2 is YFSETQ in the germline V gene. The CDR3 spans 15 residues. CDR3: CASSLDRGNHSPLHF. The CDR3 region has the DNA TGCGCCAGCAGCTTGGACAGGGGGAATCATTCACCCCTCCACTTT.

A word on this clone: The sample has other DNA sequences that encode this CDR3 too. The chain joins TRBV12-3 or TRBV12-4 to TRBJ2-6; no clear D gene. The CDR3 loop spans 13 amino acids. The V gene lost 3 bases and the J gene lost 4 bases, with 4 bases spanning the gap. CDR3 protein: CASSFSGANVLTF. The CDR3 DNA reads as TGTGCCAGCAGTTTTTCCGGGGCCAACGTCCTGACTTTC.

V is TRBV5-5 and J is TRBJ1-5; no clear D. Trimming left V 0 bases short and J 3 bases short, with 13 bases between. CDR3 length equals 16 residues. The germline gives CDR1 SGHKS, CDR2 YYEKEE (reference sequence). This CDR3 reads CASSLEFIQYNQPQHF. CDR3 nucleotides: TGTGCCAGCAGCTTGGAGTTCATACAGTACAATCAGCCCCAGCATTTT.

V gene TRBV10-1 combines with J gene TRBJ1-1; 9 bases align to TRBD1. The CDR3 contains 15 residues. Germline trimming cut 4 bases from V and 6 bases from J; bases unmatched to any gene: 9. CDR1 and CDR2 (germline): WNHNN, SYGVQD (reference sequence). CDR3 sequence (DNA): TGCGCCAGCAGTGCCGGGACAGGGACGTTGGCTGAAGCTTTCTTT. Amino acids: CASSAGTGTLAEAFF.

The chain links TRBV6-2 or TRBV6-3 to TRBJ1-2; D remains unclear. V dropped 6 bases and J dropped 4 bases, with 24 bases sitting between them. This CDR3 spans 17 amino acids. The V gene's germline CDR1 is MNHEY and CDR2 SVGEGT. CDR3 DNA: TGTGCCAGCAGCCCCCCAGCCAGTGGAACAGTCCTCTATGGCTACACCTTC. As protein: CASSPPASGTVLYGYTF.

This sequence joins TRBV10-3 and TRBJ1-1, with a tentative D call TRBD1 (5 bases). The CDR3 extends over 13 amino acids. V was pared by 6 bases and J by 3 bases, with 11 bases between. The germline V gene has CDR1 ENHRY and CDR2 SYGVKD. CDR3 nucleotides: TGTGCCATCAGAAGGGAGGGGCACACTGAAGCTTTCTTT. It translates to CAIRREGHTEAFF.

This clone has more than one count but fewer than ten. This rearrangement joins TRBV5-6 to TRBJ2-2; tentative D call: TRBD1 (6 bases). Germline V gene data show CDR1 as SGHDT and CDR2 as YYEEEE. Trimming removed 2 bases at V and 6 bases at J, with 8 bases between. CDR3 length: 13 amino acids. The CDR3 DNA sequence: TGTGCCAGCAGCTTCCAGGGGCCCGGGGAGCTGTTTTTT. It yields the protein CASSFQGPGELFF. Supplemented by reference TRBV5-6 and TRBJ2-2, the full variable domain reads DAGVTQSPTHLIKTRGQQVTLRCSPKSGHDTVSWYQQALGQGPQFIFQYYEEEERQRGNFPDRFSGHQFPNYSSELNVNALLLGDSALYLCASSFQGPGELFFGEGSRLTVL.

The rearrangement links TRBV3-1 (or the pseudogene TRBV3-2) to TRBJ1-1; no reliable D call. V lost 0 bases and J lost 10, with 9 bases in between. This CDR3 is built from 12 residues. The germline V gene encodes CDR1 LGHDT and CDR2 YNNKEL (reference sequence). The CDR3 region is CASSQDRITAFF. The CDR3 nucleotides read TGTGCCAGCAGCCAAGACAGGATTACAGCTTTCTTT.

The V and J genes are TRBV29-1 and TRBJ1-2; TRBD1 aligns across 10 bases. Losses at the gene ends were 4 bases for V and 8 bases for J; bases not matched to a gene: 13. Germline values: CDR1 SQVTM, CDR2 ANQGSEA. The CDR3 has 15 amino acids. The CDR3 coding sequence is TGCAGCGTTGTAGGCAGGGACAGGGGAGTAACCGGCTACACCTTC. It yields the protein CSVVGRDRGVTGYTF.

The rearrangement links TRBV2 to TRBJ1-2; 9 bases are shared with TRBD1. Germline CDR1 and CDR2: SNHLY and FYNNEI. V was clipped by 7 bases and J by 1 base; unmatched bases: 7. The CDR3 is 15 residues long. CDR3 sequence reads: CASNRGLWNNYGYTF. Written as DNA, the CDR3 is TGTGCCAGCAACAGGGGGCTATGGAATAACTATGGCTACACCTTC.

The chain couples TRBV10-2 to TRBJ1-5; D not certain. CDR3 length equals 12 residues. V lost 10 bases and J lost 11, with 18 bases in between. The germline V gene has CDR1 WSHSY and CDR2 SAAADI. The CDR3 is CATAQQARSQHF. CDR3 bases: TGCGCCACCGCCCAGCAGGCAAGGTCCCAGCATTTT.

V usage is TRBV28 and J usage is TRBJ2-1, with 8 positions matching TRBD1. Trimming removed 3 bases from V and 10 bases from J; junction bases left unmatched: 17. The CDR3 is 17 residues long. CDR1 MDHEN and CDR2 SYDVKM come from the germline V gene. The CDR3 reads CASSLVNQGAPILEQFF. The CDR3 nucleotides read TGTGCCAGCAGTTTGGTCAACCAGGGGGCCCCTATATTAGAGCAGTTCTTC.

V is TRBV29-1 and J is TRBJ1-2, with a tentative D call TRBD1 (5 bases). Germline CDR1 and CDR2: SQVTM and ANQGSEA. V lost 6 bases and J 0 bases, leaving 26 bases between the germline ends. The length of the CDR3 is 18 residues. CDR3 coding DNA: TGCAGCGTCCCCAAAACCGGGACCTACATAGTCCCTAACTATGGCTACACCTTC. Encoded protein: CSVPKTGTYIVPNYGYTF.

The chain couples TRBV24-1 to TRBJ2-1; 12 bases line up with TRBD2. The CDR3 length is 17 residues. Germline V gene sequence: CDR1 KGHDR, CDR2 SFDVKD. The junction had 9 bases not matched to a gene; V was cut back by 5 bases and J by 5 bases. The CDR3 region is CATSVASGGVKDNEQFF. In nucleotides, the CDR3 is TGTGCCACCAGTGTAGCTAGCGGGGGGGTAAAGGACAATGAGCAGTTCTTC.

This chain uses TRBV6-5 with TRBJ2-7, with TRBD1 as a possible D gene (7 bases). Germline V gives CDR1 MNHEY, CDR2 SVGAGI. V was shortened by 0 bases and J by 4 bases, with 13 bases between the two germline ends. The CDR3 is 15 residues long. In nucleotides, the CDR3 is TGTGCCAGCAGTTACTCAGCAGGGGGGTCGTACGAGCAGTACTTC. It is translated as CASSYSAGGSYEQYF.

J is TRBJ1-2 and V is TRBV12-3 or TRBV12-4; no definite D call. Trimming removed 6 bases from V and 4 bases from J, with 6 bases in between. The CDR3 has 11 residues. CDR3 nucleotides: TGTGCCAGCAGGTACCTCTATGGCTACACCTTC. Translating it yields CASRYLYGYTF.

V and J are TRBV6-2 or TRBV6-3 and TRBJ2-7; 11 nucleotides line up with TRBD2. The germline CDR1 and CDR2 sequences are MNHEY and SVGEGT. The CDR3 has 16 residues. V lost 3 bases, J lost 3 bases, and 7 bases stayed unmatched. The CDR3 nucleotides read TGTGCCAGCAGTTATGCTAGCGGGGGGCCTCACTACGAGCAGTACTTC. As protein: CASSYASGGPHYEQYF.

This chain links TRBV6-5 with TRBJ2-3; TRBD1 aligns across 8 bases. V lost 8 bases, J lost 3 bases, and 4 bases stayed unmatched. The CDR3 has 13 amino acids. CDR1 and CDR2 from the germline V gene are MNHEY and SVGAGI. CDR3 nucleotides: TGTGCCAGCCAGGACAGGGCGACAGATACGCAGTATTTT. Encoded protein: CASQDRATDTQYF.

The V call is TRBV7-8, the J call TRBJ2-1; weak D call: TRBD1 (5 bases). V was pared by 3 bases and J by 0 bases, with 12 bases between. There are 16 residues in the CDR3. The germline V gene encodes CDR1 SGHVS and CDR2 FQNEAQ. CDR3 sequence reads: CASSFSGPSSYNEQFF. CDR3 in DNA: TGTGCCAGCAGCTTCTCAGGGCCGAGCTCCTACAATGAGCAGTTCTTC.